The 20 T cell receptor beta chains listed next were all sequenced from one sample in a study of T cells in Graves' hyperthyroidism and ophthalmopathy. TCR beta CDR3 regions were amplified from RNA transcripts. TCR CDR3 underwent first-round RT-PCR with the HTBI primer set. TCRdb analysed the multiplex PCR reads with MiXCR anew, one entry per CDR3 protein. The sample has 300,000 to 400,000 distinct CDR3 sequences, 14% seen once; the top ten hold roughly 11%. Sample: blood. These receptor sequences come from a woman aged 60-75 years with Graves' hyperthyroidism.

This clonotype was recorded at least ten times. This rearrangement joins TRBV11-2 to TRBJ1-4; D uncertain. The CDR3 loop spans 13 amino acids. V gave up 8 bases and J gave up 8 bases, with 15 bases separating them. Germline values: CDR1 SGHAT, CDR2 FQNNGV. CDR3 nucleotide sequence: TGTGCCAGCGGAGGACTTAACCGGGAAAAACTGTTTTTT. Protein sequence: CASGGLNREKLFF.

In this sample, this clonotype turned up a few times. The chain couples TRBV6-1 to TRBJ1-3; 7 nucleotides align to TRBD1. V lost 6 bases and J lost 4; bases outside the gene matches: 9. CDR3 length: 15 residues. In germline, CDR1 is MNHNS, CDR2 SASEGT. In DNA, the CDR3 is TGTGCCAGCAGAGAGGACAGGCGCGGGGGAAACACCATATATTTT. It yields the protein CASREDRRGGNTIYF.

This clonotype was detected only a few times. The genes are TRBV7-6 and TRBJ2-1; 8 positions agree with TRBD1. The CDR3 loop spans 17 amino acids. Trimming at V came to 2 bases and at J to 6 bases, leaving 12 bases not matched to a gene. Per the germline V gene, CDR1 is SGHVS and CDR2 is FNYEAQ. This CDR3 is CASSLSPRQGTFNEQFF. In DNA form, the CDR3 reads TGTGCCAGCAGCTTATCGCCCCGACAGGGGACGTTCAATGAGCAGTTCTTC. Variable domain in full (rest from reference TRBV7-6 and TRBJ2-1): GAGVSQSPRYKVTKRGQDVALRCDPISGHVSLYWYRQALGQGPEFLTYFNYEAQQDKSGLPNDRFSAERPEGSISTLTIQRTEQRDSAMYRCASSLSPRQGTFNEQFFGPGTRLTVL.

This clonotype was observed a few times. The chain links TRBV9 to TRBJ2-2; possibly TRBD1 for D (6 bases). The CDR3 contains 14 residues. Trimming pared 5 bases from V and 4 bases from J, leaving 12 bases between. The V gene's germline CDR1 is SGDLS and CDR2 YYNGEE. CDR3 DNA sequence: TGTGCCAGCAGGACCAGGGGAACCACCGGGGAGCTGTTTTTT. Protein: CASRTRGTTGELFF.

This clonotype was seen at least ten times. The chain recombines TRBV27 with TRBJ2-3; TRBD2 might be the D (5 bases). The germline CDR1 and CDR2 sequences are MNHEY and SMNVEV (reference sequence). There are 14 residues in the CDR3. V lost 2 bases, J lost 4 bases, and 10 bases lay in between. The CDR3 sequence: CASSLVFGADTQYF. Here the CDR3 DNA reads TGTGCCAGCAGTTTAGTGTTCGGGGCAGATACGCAGTATTTT.

This clonotype occurred many times. This chain links TRBV27 with TRBJ2-7, with TRBD2 matching 7 bases. The CDR3 has 15 residues. Germline trimming cut 7 bases from V and 4 bases from J; bases unmatched to any gene: 13. Germline V gives CDR1 MNHEY, CDR2 SMNVEV (reference sequence). CDR3 region: CASTTSGTTKYEQYF. In DNA, the CDR3 is TGTGCCAGCACAACCTCCGGGACTACAAAATACGAGCAGTACTTC.

This clonotype was observed at least ten times. Written as DNA, the CDR3 is TGCAGCGCTCTGACCCCCGGGGGCACAGATACGCAGTATTTT. Amino acid sequence: CSALTPGGTDTQYF. This chain uses TRBV20-1 with TRBJ2-3, with D perhaps TRBD2 (5 bases). The CDR3 consists of 14 residues. CDR1 is DFQATT and CDR2 is SNEGSKA in the germline V gene (reference sequence).

This clonotype was found many times. The chain links TRBV5-1 to TRBJ1-6, with D possibly TRBD1 on 6 matching bases. V dropped 2 bases and J dropped 8 bases, with 11 bases sitting between them. The CDR3 sequence is 14 residues long. From germline, CDR1 is SGHRS and CDR2 YFSETQ. The CDR3 DNA reads TGCGCCAGCAGCTTTGGGACACGGGATTCACCCCTCCACTTT. This gives the protein CASSFGTRDSPLHF.

The rearrangement uses TRBV19 and TRBJ1-6; unclear D gene. The CDR3 is 14 amino acids. V was cut by 5 bases and J by 6 bases, with 11 bases left in between. Germline-derived CDR1 and CDR2 are LNHDA and SQIVND (reference sequence). The CDR3: CASSARAPNSPLHF. CDR3 bases: TGTGCCAGTAGTGCCCGGGCACCTAATTCACCCCTCCACTTT.

The chain uses TRBV20-1 and TRBJ1-2, with 10 bases that match TRBD1. CDR3 length: 14 residues. J gave up 5 bases and V 3 bases, and 6 bases lay outside the gene matches. From germline, CDR1 is DFQATT and CDR2 SNEGSKA (reference sequence). DNA for the CDR3: TGCAGTGCTAGGGGGACAGGGGATGGGTATGGCTACACCTTC. This codes for CSARGTGDGYGYTF.

This clonotype was detected many times. This chain uses TRBV11-2 with TRBJ2-7; TRBD1 is a possible D gene (5 bases). The V gene's germline CDR1 is SGHAT and CDR2 FQNNGV. The CDR3 runs 13 residues. V lost 1 base and J 5 bases, leaving 9 bases between the germline ends. CDR3 nucleotides: TGTGCCAGCAGCTTAGGTCTAGGGGACGAGCAGTACTTC. Translated, it gives CASSLGLGDEQYF.

The table lists this clonotype with many counts. The chain has TRBV5-8 and TRBJ2-3; 10 bases map to TRBD2. The J segment lost 4 bases and the V segment lost 4 bases, leaving 6 bases of the junction unmatched. Germline lookup yields CDR1 SGHTS and CDR2 YDEGEE. The CDR3 is 15 amino acids. The CDR3 coding sequence is TGTGCCAGCAGCGGCCCGGGACTAGCGCCAGATACGCAGTATTTT. Its protein product is CASSGPGLAPDTQYF.

This clonotype was detected ten times or more. The chain uses TRBV30 and TRBJ2-7; TRBD2 aligns across 11 bases. V gave up 1 base and J gave up 2 bases; unmatched junction bases: 1. CDR1 is GTSNPN and CDR2 is SVGIG in the germline V gene (reference sequence). The CDR3 contains 14 residues. CDR3 region: CAWSGLAGTYEQYF. DNA for the CDR3: TGTGCCTGGAGTGGACTAGCGGGAACCTACGAGCAGTACTTC.

This clonotype was seen more than once but under ten times. This chain uses TRBV19 with TRBJ1-1; TRBD1 matches at 8 bases. The CDR3 loop spans 13 amino acids. The V and J ends lost 7 bases and 5 bases, in that order; junction bases with no gene match: 6. CDR1 and CDR2 (germline): LNHDA, SQIVND (reference sequence). The CDR3 sequence is CASNGQGWTEAFF. The CDR3 DNA sequence: TGTGCCAGTAATGGACAGGGTTGGACTGAAGCTTTCTTT.

This clonotype was detected many times. The V gene is TRBV27, the J gene TRBJ2-1; D possibly corresponds to TRBD2 (6 bases). Germline CDR1 reads MNHEY; CDR2 reads SMNVEV (reference sequence). The ends were cut back, 8 bases at V and 4 bases at J, with 18 bases in the middle. The CDR3 sequence is 15 residues long. The CDR3: CASGGWTENYNEQFF. The CDR3, as DNA: TGTGCCAGCGGGGGGTGGACTGAAAATTACAATGAGCAGTTCTTC.

This clonotype was recorded at least ten times. The chain has TRBV9 and TRBJ2-5, with 9 bases that match TRBD2. This CDR3 spans 15 amino acids. V dropped 0 bases and J dropped 5; count of bases not matched to a gene: 5. Germline V gives CDR1 SGDLS, CDR2 YYNGEE. CDR3 region: CASSVDSGRGETQYF. CDR3 DNA: TGTGCCAGCAGCGTAGATAGCGGGAGAGGGGAGACCCAGTACTTC.

J is TRBJ2-5 and V is TRBV7-3; unclear D gene. CDR1 and CDR2 from the germline V gene are SGHTA and FQGTGA. The CDR3 contains 13 residues. The V and J ends lost 4 bases and 1 base respectively, with 7 bases between them. The CDR3 reads CASSSLIQETQYF. CDR3 nucleotide sequence: TGTGCCAGCAGCTCCCTCATCCAAGAGACCCAGTACTTC.

This clonotype was counted ten times or more. The chain couples TRBV24-1 to TRBJ1-1; D remains unclear. V was cut by 12 bases and J by 0 bases, with 16 bases left in between. The CDR3 runs 14 residues. From germline, CDR1 is KGHDR and CDR2 SFDVKD. CDR3 loop: CAPLAPRMNTEAFF. Here the CDR3 DNA reads TGTGCCCCTTTGGCCCCCCGGATGAACACTGAAGCTTTCTTT.

For this clonotype: This sequence may be a read error, since a much larger clone differs from it by one base. The rearrangement links TRBV30 to TRBJ1-6; 9 nucleotides agree with TRBD1. After removal of 5 bases from V and 8 bases from J, the junction contained 10 bases not matched to a gene. The CDR3 has 15 amino acids. Germline V CDR1 and CDR2: GTSNPN, SVGIG (reference sequence). CDR3 in amino acids: CAWGTRTGADSPLHF. The CDR3 DNA sequence: TGTGCCTGGGGAACCCGGACAGGGGCTGATTCACCCCTCCACTTT.

This clonotype was observed at least ten times. The CDR3 is CASSFPNQPQHF. The CDR3 coding sequence is TGTGCCAGCAGCTTCCCCAATCAGCCCCAGCATTTT. The rearrangement joins TRBV7-9 to TRBJ1-5; D call uncertain. Germline values: CDR1 SEHNR, CDR2 FQNEAQ (reference sequence). The CDR3 runs 12 residues. Trimming took off 3 bases at V and 3 bases at J, with 3 bases between the two ends.